This TCR beta chain appears in the sequencing data of a study of T cell responses to AZD1222 COVID-19 vaccine. Notes on this clone: As yet, its antigen is unknown.

There are 13 residues in the CDR3. Trimming cost V 7 bases and J 7 bases, with 11 bases left between them. General study results and limits: In the spike-specific TCR repertoire, nearly half reportedly target unmutated variant regions. Repertoires were collected only later (after the peak T cell response had occurred).

Only in-frame clones appear in the TCRdb table, and some are missing; sequencing was by immunoSEQ multiplex PCR. The sample lists roughly 120,000 clones, about 87% seen once, with about 4.2% in the top ten. V gene TRBV12-3 or TRBV12-4 combines with J gene TRBJ1-6; a weak D match, TRBD1 (6 bases). This receptor was taken from an adult in good health. The source material was peripheral blood, sampled on day 0 of AZD1222 vaccination. CDR3 bases: TGTGCCAGCACGGGCAGGGGAAATTCACCCCTCCACTTT. Its protein product is CASTGRGNSPLHF.